The sequence of this T cell receptor (beta chain) was determined in a study of regulatory T cells in long-lasting Graves disease. Across the study: Prior antithyroid drug treatment in newly diagnosed Graves' patients lasted under 3 months.

Through Arm-PCR of CDR3 regions and iRepertoire HTBI primers, TCR beta libraries were built. TCRdb itself ran the multiplex PCR reads through MiXCR, one entry per CDR3 protein. The repertoire holds a few hundred thousand distinct CDR3 sequences, with around 16% as singletons. This clonotype was recorded a few times. Time point described: newly diagnosed GD, antithyroid drugs for less than 3 months. Making the TCR library involved RNA that had been extracted from PBMCs. Germline CDR1 is SNHLY and CDR2 is FYNNEI. The CDR3 sequence is 18 residues long. V shed 6 bases, J shed 0 bases, and the junction held 8 bases outside the gene matches.

The receptor's source is a female donor with Graves disease. The sample was peripheral blood mononuclear cells (PBMCs), taken at new diagnosis, from a patient treated with antithyroid drugs. The genes are TRBV2 and TRBJ2-7, with 16 bases identical to TRBD2. The CDR3 is CASSVEGTSGGASYEQYF. In DNA form, the CDR3 reads TGTGCCAGCAGCGTAGAGGGGACTAGCGGGGGGGCCTCCTACGAGCAGTACTTC.